Below, one TCR beta chain is given with its context. Its antigen is unknown. The method was immunoSEQ multiplex PCR; TCRdb's version includes in-frame clones alone and lacks a portion of them. Of some 48,000 clones detected, approximately 75% appear once; the ten largest clones hold roughly a sixth. The sample belongs to a study of T cells in tumors after PD-1 blockade. Study as a whole: Patients had no prior checkpoint blockade, systemic immunosuppressants, or anti-cancer therapy within 4 weeks. Study results and caveats: Some novel exhausted tumor clones appeared in pre-treatment blood, suggesting peripheral recruitment.

The sample here was PBMCs, taken before anti-PD-1 treatment. This TCR was sampled from a human donor with basal cell carcinoma.

CDR3 coding DNA: TGTGCCAGCAGCCCTTCCGGGACAGGGGGAAGGGATACGCAGTATTTT. This translates into CASSPSGTGGRDTQYF. The chain has TRBV3-1 (or the pseudogene TRBV3-2) and TRBJ2-3; 11 bases are a match to TRBD1. The trim removed 4 bases at V and 6 bases at J, leaving 9 bases unmatched. The CDR3 spans 16 residues. Germline V CDR1 and CDR2: LGHDT, YNNKEL (reference sequence).